The 17 T cell receptor beta chains presented below share a single source sample, sequenced in a study of T cell responses to AZD1222 COVID-19 vaccine. Data came from immunoSEQ multiplex PCR; TCRdb stores just in-frame clones and leaves some out. Of 98,000 or so clones in the sample, approximately 84% were seen once. The source material was peripheral blood, sampled 28 days after the second AZD1222 dose. These receptors all stem from an adult who received the AZD1222 COVID-19 vaccine.

This sequence joins TRBV3-1 (or the pseudogene TRBV3-2) and TRBJ1-6, with D perhaps matching TRBD1 (5 bases). The germline V gene encodes CDR1 LGHDT and CDR2 YNNKEL (reference sequence). V was pared by 2 bases and J by 10 bases, with 15 bases between. There are 15 residues in the CDR3. The CDR3 coding sequence is TGTGCCAGCAGCCAACAGGGTGGAGACGGCTCACCCCTCCACTTT. Amino acid sequence: CASSQQGGDGSPLHF.

The chain carries TRBV19 and TRBJ1-5; D is possibly TRBD1 (6 bases). The CDR3 is 17 amino acids. Germline V gene sequence: CDR1 LNHDA, CDR2 SQIVND (reference sequence). Trimming cost V 4 bases and J 6 bases, with 22 bases left between them. The CDR3 nucleotides read TGTGCCAGTAGTAGAACCCCGGACAGCTCACACCGTCAGCCCCAGCATTTT. Translated: CASSRTPDSSHRQPQHF.

The rearrangement uses TRBV3-1 (or the pseudogene TRBV3-2) and TRBJ1-2; D gene uncertain. CDR1 is LGHDT, CDR2 YNNKEL, per germline (reference sequence). V lost 2 bases to trimming and J lost 5 bases, with 15 bases between them. The CDR3 covers 15 residues. The DNA for the CDR3 is TGTGCCAGCAGCCAACGCGGGGTTGGGAGTTATGGCTACACCTTC. Translating it yields CASSQRGVGSYGYTF.

The rearrangement uses TRBV9 and TRBJ2-3; TRBD2 agrees at 9 bases. The CDR3 covers 16 residues. Trimming removed 4 bases from V and 6 bases from J; junction bases left unmatched: 12. Germline CDR1 SGDLS, CDR2 YYNGEE. CDR3 sequence reads: CASSKFKAGGRDTQYF. DNA of the CDR3: TGTGCCAGCAGCAAATTCAAAGCGGGGGGCAGGGATACGCAGTATTTT.

CDR3 in amino acids: CASSLGDRTNEKLFF. DNA for the CDR3: TGCGCCAGCAGCTTGGGGGACAGAACTAATGAAAAACTGTTTTTT. The chain combines TRBV5-1 with TRBJ1-4; 7 bases match TRBD1. The CDR3 length is 15 residues. From germline, CDR1 is SGHRS and CDR2 YFSETQ. The ends lost 0 bases at V and 1 base at J; junction bases unmatched: 0.

The rearrangement links TRBV5-1 to TRBJ1-1; D may be TRBD1 (6 bases). This CDR3 contains 15 residues. Germline V gene lookup returns CDR1 SGHRS and CDR2 YFSETQ. Trimming cost V 4 bases and J 2 bases, with 15 bases left between them. CDR3 sequence: CASSNTGSPNTEAFF. The CDR3 nucleotides are TGCGCCAGCAGCAACACAGGGTCCCCAAACACTGAAGCTTTCTTT.

This chain connects TRBV30 to TRBJ1-3; D uncertain. The CDR3 consists of 12 residues. V was trimmed by 3 bases and J by 7 bases, leaving 10 bases between them. Germline V gives CDR1 GTSNPN, CDR2 SVGIG (reference sequence). CDR3 nucleotides: TGTGCCTGGAGCTTAAGGGCGAACACCATATATTTT. Translation gives CAWSLRANTIYF.

This chain uses TRBV7-6 with TRBJ2-2; no clear D. V was trimmed by 4 bases and J by 5 bases, leaving 20 bases between them. The CDR3 sequence is 17 residues long. Germline V gene data show CDR1 as SGHVS and CDR2 as FNYEAQ. DNA for the CDR3: TGTGCCAGCAGCTCAGCTGCGTCCCCCTTAAGAACCGGGGAGCTGTTTTTT. It is translated as CASSSAASPLRTGELFF.

This clone has a handful of counts. V gene TRBV29-1 combines with J gene TRBJ1-1; 8 nucleotides match TRBD1. The CDR3 runs to 14 residues. The ends lost 6 bases at V and 1 base at J; junction bases unmatched: 7. Germline V gene sequence: CDR1 SQVTM, CDR2 ANQGSEA. The CDR3 DNA sequence: TGCAGCGTAGTACCGACAGGGGCGAACACTGAAGCTTTCTTT. Its protein product is CSVVPTGANTEAFF.

This chain joins TRBV10-2 and TRBJ1-4, with TRBD1 matching over 7 bases. The CDR3 consists of 14 residues. Trimming at V came to 5 bases and at J to 5 bases, leaving 5 bases not matched to a gene. Per the germline V gene, CDR1 is WSHSY and CDR2 is SAAADI. This CDR3 reads CASSRDSLNEKLFF. As DNA, the CDR3 is TGCGCCAGCAGTAGGGACAGCCTGAATGAAAAACTGTTTTTT.

V usage is TRBV20-1 and J usage is TRBJ2-7; D ambiguous. The CDR3 covers 11 residues. Trimming stripped 7 bases from V and 6 bases from J, with 13 bases between. Germline V gene lookup returns CDR1 DFQATT and CDR2 SNEGSKA (reference sequence). The CDR3 here is CSVAQVGEQYF. CDR3 nucleotide sequence: TGCAGTGTAGCCCAGGTGGGCGAGCAGTACTTC.

The genes are TRBV10-3 and TRBJ2-7, with 8 bases that match TRBD1. CDR1 is ENHRY and CDR2 is SYGVKD in the germline V gene. This CDR3 is 12 amino acids long. V lost 8 bases and J lost 4; bases outside the gene matches: 4. For the CDR3, the DNA is TGTGCCATCGGGGGACAGGCTTACGAGCAGTACTTC. Its protein is CAIGGQAYEQYF.

This rearrangement joins TRBV11-3 to TRBJ2-7; TRBD2 matches 8 bases. CDR1 and CDR2 from the germline V gene are SGHNT and YENEEA. The CDR3 extends over 14 amino acids. The junction had 6 bases not matched to a gene; V was cut back by 4 bases and J by 4 bases. In DNA, the CDR3 is TGTGCCAGCAGCTCGGGGGGGCCTATGTACGAGCAGTACTTC. Translated, it gives CASSSGGPMYEQYF.

The genes are TRBV27 and TRBJ2-2; D remains ambiguous. The CDR3 totals 17 residues. Per germline, CDR1 MNHEY and CDR2 SMNVEV (reference sequence). V was trimmed by 0 bases and J by 3 bases, leaving 14 bases between them. CDR3 DNA: TGTGCCAGCAGTTTATCCCTCCTGCCGGAATACACCGGGGAGCTGTTTTTT. Amino acids: CASSLSLLPEYTGELFF.

The chain joins TRBV2 to TRBJ1-2; 7 bases fit TRBD1. This CDR3 has 14 residues. Trimming at V came to 2 bases and at J to 7 bases, leaving 7 bases not matched to a gene. Germline CDR1 reads SNHLY; CDR2 reads FYNNEI. CDR3 sequence reads: CASSERMAGGGYTF. The CDR3 nucleotides are TGTGCCAGCAGTGAAAGGATGGCAGGGGGTGGCTACACCTTC. Full variable domain (rest looked up from reference TRBV2 and TRBJ1-2): EPEVTQTPSHQVTQMGQEVILRCVPISNHLYFYWYRQILGQKVEFLVSFYNNEISEKSEIFDDQFSVERPDGSNFTLKIRSTKLEDSAMYFCASSERMAGGGYTFGSGTRLTVV.

This chain uses TRBV5-1 with TRBJ1-2; D perhaps matches TRBD1 (6 bases). Trimming removed 0 bases at V and 1 base at J, with 10 bases between. The CDR3 contains 15 residues. Germline loops: CDR1 SGHRS, CDR2 YFSETQ. The CDR3 coding sequence is TGCGCCAGCAGCTTGGAGACAGGTGTTAACTATGGCTACACCTTC. This encodes CASSLETGVNYGYTF.

The rearrangement uses TRBV27 and TRBJ1-6, with a possible D match to TRBD1 (5 bases). This CDR3 spans 14 amino acids. The V and J ends lost 6 bases and 1 base respectively, with 7 bases between them. Germline values: CDR1 MNHEY, CDR2 SMNVEV (reference sequence). The CDR3 spells CASSGGSYNSPLHF. The DNA of the CDR3 is TGTGCCAGCAGCGGGGGGTCCTATAATTCACCCCTCCACTTT.